The 28 T cell receptor beta chains below all came from one sample that was sequenced in a study of regulatory T cells in long-lasting Graves disease. As to time point: newly diagnosed GD, antithyroid drugs for less than 3 months. Researchers made the TCR library from RNA that was extracted from PBMCs. With iRepertoire HTBI primers and Arm-PCR of CDR3 regions, TCR beta libraries were built. TCRdb redid the calling of the multiplex PCR reads with MiXCR, one entry per CDR3 protein. The sample holds under 800,000 distinct CDR3 sequences, around 17% seen once. Separately, the same data were catalogued under a study of T cells in Graves' hyperthyroidism and ophthalmopathy.

The sample here was peripheral blood mononuclear cells (PBMCs), taken at new diagnosis, from a patient treated with antithyroid drugs. The receptors derive from a woman aged 25 to 39 with Graves disease.

This rearrangement joins TRBV10-3 to TRBJ2-3; D not resolved. The CDR3 has 15 residues. Germline V CDR1 and CDR2: ENHRY, SYGVKD. Trimming took off 0 bases at V and 3 bases at J, with 10 bases between the two ends. The CDR3 loop is CAISESGVGTDTQYF. The DNA for the CDR3 is TGTGCCATCAGTGAGTCAGGAGTTGGAACAGATACGCAGTATTTT.

In regard to this clonotype: A read error may be the cause here, since a much bigger clone is one base away. This chain connects TRBV5-1 to TRBJ2-1, with no clear D. V lost 6 bases, J lost 7 bases, and 20 bases lay in between. Germline CDR1 and CDR2: SGHRS and YFSETQ. The CDR3 is 15 residues long. DNA for the CDR3: TGCGCCAGCACCATTTGGGTGGGTTCTTCGAATGAGCAGTTCTTC. Translating gives CASTIWVGSSNEQFF.

This clonotype has a handful of counts. This rearrangement joins TRBV6-2 or TRBV6-3 to TRBJ2-7, with D perhaps TRBD2 (7 bases). V was shortened by 7 bases and J by 3 bases, with 16 bases between the two germline ends. CDR1 is MNHEY, CDR2 SVGEGT, per germline. The CDR3 extends over 14 amino acids. CDR3: CASIEGGGGYEQYF. The CDR3, as DNA: TGTGCCAGCATCGAGGGGGGGGGTGGCTACGAGCAGTACTTC.

The rearrangement links TRBV5-1 to TRBJ2-1; the D gene is possibly TRBD1 (6 bases). V lost 1 base to trimming and J lost 14 bases, with 16 bases between them. Germline V gene sequence: CDR1 SGHRS, CDR2 YFSETQ. The CDR3 extends over 13 amino acids. Written as DNA, the CDR3 is TGCGCCAGCAGCTTGCAGGGGCCCGGGTCGAAGTTCTTC. This codes for CASSLQGPGSKFF. Filled out from reference TRBV5-1 and TRBJ2-1, the complete variable domain reads KAGVTQTPRYLIKTRGQQVTLSCSPISGHRSVSWYQQTPGQGLQFLFEYFSETQRNKGNFPGRFSGRQFSNSRSEMNVSTLELGDSALYLCASSLQGPGSKFFGPGTRLTVL.

The J gene is TRBJ2-2, the V gene TRBV27; 9 bases align to TRBD2. Looked up from germline, CDR1 is MNHEY and CDR2 is SMNVEV (reference sequence). The CDR3 is 17 amino acids. The V gene end was trimmed by 3 bases and the J gene end by 10 bases; junction bases not matched to a gene: 15. The CDR3 nucleotides are TGTGCCAGCAGTTTTGAGTTTGGTTTGGCGGGAGGGCAGGAGCTGTTTTTT. It codes for CASSFEFGLAGGQELFF.

DNA of the CDR3: TGTGCCACCGCCGGGACAGGGGTCCAAGAGACCCAGTACTTC. Protein: CATAGTGVQETQYF. This rearrangement joins TRBV19 to TRBJ2-5, with 10 nucleotides matching TRBD1. This CDR3 spans 14 amino acids. The germline gives CDR1 LNHDA, CDR2 SQIVND (reference sequence). The V segment lost 10 bases and the J segment 1 base; nucleotides outside the gene matches: 6.

This chain uses TRBV5-1 with TRBJ2-1, with D possibly TRBD1 on 5 matching bases. CDR3 length: 14 residues. In germline, CDR1 is SGHRS, CDR2 YFSETQ. The V end was cut by 4 bases, the J end by 3 bases, with 11 bases between. The CDR3 nucleotides are TGCGCCAGCAGCACTGGACAACTCTACAATGAGCAGTTCTTC. This codes for CASSTGQLYNEQFF.

Concerning this clonotype itself: The germline gene is not matched at one end of the junction; a read error may be the cause. CDR3 loop: CASTLPGGLEAFF. The CDR3 DNA is TGTGCCAGCACTTTACCCGGGGGGCTTGAAGCTTTCTTT. The rearrangement uses TRBV28 and TRBJ1-1, with D possibly being TRBD1 (6 bases). The CDR3 contains 13 residues. From germline, CDR1 is MDHEN and CDR2 SYDVKM.

At least ten counts were recorded for this clonotype. The chain is built from TRBV11-3 and TRBJ2-1; maybe TRBD2 (7 bases). CDR1 is SGHNT, CDR2 YENEEA, per germline. CDR3 length: 13 residues. Between the trimmed V and J ends, which lost 6 bases and 9 bases, there was a span of 15 bases. The CDR3: CASSSRGGGEQFF. CDR3 sequence (DNA): TGTGCCAGCAGTTCTCGAGGGGGGGGTGAGCAGTTCTTC.

This clonotype appeared a few times. The V and J genes are TRBV27 and TRBJ1-1; unclear D gene. The germline CDR1 and CDR2 sequences are MNHEY and SMNVEV (reference sequence). Deletions cut 2 bases from V and 6 bases from J, with 13 bases between. The CDR3 consists of 14 residues. CDR3 in DNA: TGTGCCAGCAGTTTAGGCAGAAGGCTTGCTGAAGCTTTCTTT. This codes for CASSLGRRLAEAFF.

The chain carries TRBV19 and TRBJ2-1, with 8 bases aligning to TRBD1. The germline CDR1 and CDR2 sequences are LNHDA and SQIVND (reference sequence). The CDR3 has 14 residues. With V trimmed by 6 bases and J by 4 bases, 5 bases remained unmatched. The CDR3, as DNA: TGTGCCAGTAGGAGGACAGGGATTTACAATGAGCAGTTCTTC. This sequence encodes CASRRTGIYNEQFF.

The table lists this clonotype with many counts. The CDR3 here is CASRGTGTVNSPLHF. As DNA, the CDR3 is TGTGCCAGCAGAGGGACCGGGACAGTGAATTCACCCCTCCACTTT. This chain joins TRBV6-1 and TRBJ1-6; the match to TRBD1 covers 7 bases. Trimming at V came to 6 bases and at J to 7 bases, leaving 9 bases not matched to a gene. The CDR3 covers 15 residues. The germline V gene encodes CDR1 MNHNS and CDR2 SASEGT.

The chain is built from TRBV15 and TRBJ2-3; TRBD2 matches at 11 bases. V shed 6 bases and J 0 bases; nucleotides not matched to a gene: 5. Germline V gene data show CDR1 as LNHNV and CDR2 as YYDKDF (reference sequence). The CDR3 runs 16 residues. The CDR3 DNA reads TGTGCCACCAGTCCGGGACTAGCGGTTAGCACAGATACGCAGTATTTT. Translation: CATSPGLAVSTDTQYF.

Points on this clonotype: This clone may be a read error of a much larger clone one base away. The chain links TRBV7-3 to TRBJ1-1, with unresolved D. V was clipped by 8 bases and J by 1 base, with 8 bases between them. Germline V gene sequence: CDR1 SGHTA, CDR2 FQGTGA. The length of the CDR3 is 12 residues. As DNA, the CDR3 is TGTGCCAGCGGCCGCCAGAACACTGAAGCTTTCTTT. It specifies CASGRQNTEAFF. The complete variable domain, with remaining parts taken from reference TRBV7-3 and TRBJ1-1, reads GAGVSQTPSNKVTEKGKYVELRCDPISGHTALYWYRQSLGQGPEFLIYFQGTGAADDSGLPNDRFFAVRPEGSVSTLKIQRTERGDSAVYLCASGRQNTEAFFGQGTRLTVV.

The CDR3, as DNA: TGTGCCTGGAAGGGTTTAGAGGCGAGTCGGAGTAGGTCCTACAATGAGCAGTTCTTC. Its protein product is CAWKGLEASRSRSYNEQFF. This rearrangement joins TRBV30 to TRBJ2-1; D is undetermined. Germline CDR1 GTSNPN, CDR2 SVGIG (reference sequence). The CDR3 spans 19 residues. Trimming pared 4 bases from V and 1 base from J, leaving 26 bases between.

The CDR3 loop is CASSVDDRGTDTQYF. The CDR3 DNA is TGTGCCAGCAGCGTAGACGACAGGGGCACAGATACGCAGTATTTT. V and J are TRBV9 and TRBJ2-3, with TRBD1 identical over 7 bases. This CDR3 is 15 amino acids long. The germline V gene has CDR1 SGDLS and CDR2 YYNGEE. J was trimmed by 1 base and V by 0 bases; bases with no gene match: 2.

Details on this clonotype: At one of its ends the junction is not consistent with the germline gene, which may arise from a read error. The chain has TRBV18 and TRBJ1-1; 8 positions agree with TRBD1. The CDR3 runs 16 residues. The germline V gene has CDR1 KGHSH and CDR2 LQKENI. The CDR3 DNA reads as TGTGCCAGCCCACCGGAAAACAGGGGGGTGAACACTGAAGCTTTCTTT. Translating it yields CASPPENRGVNTEAFF.

CDR3 DNA: TGTGCCAGCTACCCGGATAGGGATTTCGAGCAGTTCTTC. It yields the protein CASYPDRDFEQFF. This rearrangement joins TRBV18 to TRBJ2-1; D is ambiguous. The CDR3 runs to 13 residues. CDR1 is KGHSH and CDR2 is LQKENI in the germline V gene. The V end lost 7 bases, the J end lost 10 bases, and 17 bases lay between the germline ends.

The rearrangement uses TRBV5-8 and TRBJ2-5, with TRBD2 matching 9 bases. The CDR3 totals 16 residues. Germline CDR1 reads SGHTS; CDR2 reads YDEGEE. V lost 3 bases and J lost 3; bases outside the gene matches: 9. The CDR3 DNA is TGTGCCAGCAGCTCCATAGCGGGAGTAGGGAAAGAGACCCAGTACTTC. Protein product: CASSSIAGVGKETQYF. The full variable domain, rest sourced from reference TRBV5-8 and TRBJ2-5, is EAGVTQSPTHLIKTRGQQATLRCSPISGHTSVYWYQQALGLGLQFLLWYDEGEERNRGNFPPRFSGRQFPNYSSELNVNALELEDSALYLCASSSIAGVGKETQYFGPGTRLLVL.

The CDR3 nucleotides are TGCGCCAGCAGCCAAGATCTTCATGGGCCTTCACCCCTCCACTTT. It translates to CASSQDLHGPSPLHF. The chain uses TRBV4-1 and TRBJ1-6; D unclear. V lost 0 bases and J 9 bases, leaving 12 bases between the germline ends. CDR3 size: 15 residues. Germline CDR1 MGHRA, CDR2 YSYEKL.

This clonotype has a count of ten or more. This chain joins TRBV9 and TRBJ1-1, with D uncertain. In germline, CDR1 is SGDLS, CDR2 YYNGEE. CDR3 length: 14 amino acids. V was trimmed by 2 bases and J by 0 bases, leaving 8 bases between them. The CDR3: CASSVRKLNTEAFF. The CDR3 DNA is TGTGCCAGCAGCGTTCGGAAACTGAACACTGAAGCTTTCTTT.

This clonotype was detected ten times or more. CDR3 nucleotide sequence: TGTGCCAGCCGCAGGGGACAGGGCCATGAAAAACTGTTTTTT. Its protein product is CASRRGQGHEKLFF. V gene TRBV27 combines with J gene TRBJ1-4; TRBD1 agrees at 9 bases. CDR1 is MNHEY and CDR2 is SMNVEV in the germline V gene (reference sequence). V lost 8 bases and J lost 6; bases outside the gene matches: 7. CDR3 length equals 14 residues.

J is TRBJ2-5 and V is TRBV7-6; TRBD2 agrees at 10 bases. This CDR3 comprises 14 residues. Germline CDR1 is SGHVS and CDR2 is FNYEAQ. Trimming cost V 4 bases and J 5 bases; bases outside gene matches: 4. The CDR3 DNA reads TGTGCCAGCAGCTCAGCGGGAGGGTATGAGACCCAGTACTTC. This codes for CASSSAGGYETQYF.

This chain connects TRBV30 to TRBJ2-5, with D hard to call. Germline CDR1 GTSNPN, CDR2 SVGIG (reference sequence). The CDR3 runs to 12 residues. The germline V and J ends were trimmed by 8 bases and 0 bases, with 10 bases remaining between them. The DNA for the CDR3 is TGTGCCCGGAACAGTAACCAAGAGACCCAGTACTTC. Translating it yields CARNSNQETQYF.

This clonotype was picked up a small number of times. The V gene is TRBV19, the J gene TRBJ1-2, with D possibly being TRBD1 (5 bases). The V end was cut by 10 bases, the J end by 0 bases, with 12 bases between. The CDR3 is made up of 13 amino acids. CDR1 is LNHDA and CDR2 is SQIVND in the germline V gene (reference sequence). CDR3: CATWGRANYGYTF. The CDR3 coding sequence is TGTGCCACTTGGGGCAGGGCTAACTATGGCTACACCTTC.

The V gene is TRBV2, the J gene TRBJ1-4; perhaps TRBD1 as D (6 bases). V was cut by 7 bases and J by 7 bases, with 19 bases left in between. The length of the CDR3 is 15 residues. Germline lookup yields CDR1 SNHLY and CDR2 FYNNEI. CDR3 in DNA: TGTGCCAGCACCCCTCTTCACAGGGTGGGTGAAAAACTGTTTTTT. Translated, it gives CASTPLHRVGEKLFF.

In this sample, this clonotype turned up many times. The CDR3 reads CASSGTGGSSYEQYF. In nucleotides, the CDR3 is TGCGCCAGCAGCGGGACAGGGGGCAGCTCCTACGAGCAGTACTTC. The chain couples TRBV10-1 to TRBJ2-7; TRBD1 agrees at 12 bases. V lost 6 bases to trimming and J lost 0 bases; unmatched junction nucleotides: 3. Germline CDR1 is WNHNN and CDR2 is SYGVQD (reference sequence). The CDR3 spans 15 residues.

The sample holds many counts of this clonotype. V usage is TRBV15 and J usage is TRBJ2-2; D is unresolved. This CDR3 has 15 amino acids. Between the trimmed V and J ends, which lost 2 bases and 11 bases, there was a span of 18 bases. CDR1 LNHNV and CDR2 YYDKDF come from the germline V gene (reference sequence). The CDR3 nucleotides are TGTGCCACCAGCAGACGAGGTGCAGGCCCGTCTGAGCTGTTTTTT. It translates to CATSRRGAGPSELFF. Looking up the rest from reference TRBV15 and TRBJ2-2 gives the full variable domain: DAMVIQNPRYQVTQFGKPVTLSCSQTLNHNVMYWYQQKSSQAPKLLFHYYDKDFNNEADTPDNFQSRRPNTSFCFLDIRSPGLGDTAMYLCATSRRGAGPSELFFGEGSRLTVL.